The 26 T cell receptor beta chains below all came from one sample that was sequenced in a study of TIL therapy for anti-PD-1-resistant metastatic lung cancer. Time point of the sample: pre-treatment sample, taken before nivolumab and TIL therapy. Pleural nodules or supraclavicular lymph nodes made up most of the excised metastases sampled. Sequencing used immunoSEQ v3. Using immunoSEQ multiplex PCR, the repertoire was profiled, and TCRdb retains in-frame clones only, with some absent. The data contain 45,000 to 60,000 clones, about three quarters of them singletons. The specimen was tumor tissue, collected at baseline. All receptors derive from a person between 25 and 79 years old with non-small cell lung cancer.

V usage is TRBV5-1 and J usage is TRBJ1-1, with a possible D match to TRBD1 (6 bases). CDR1 is SGHRS, CDR2 YFSETQ, per germline. The V and J ends lost 0 bases and 4 bases respectively, with 13 bases between them. This CDR3 has 15 residues. CDR3 DNA: TGCGCCAGCAGCTTGGCCGGGGGGCTGGCCACTGAAGCTTTCTTT. This sequence encodes CASSLAGGLATEAFF.

The sample holds a few counts of this clone. Written as DNA, the CDR3 is TGCGCCAGCAGCTTGGGAGGGGCGGGTAACACTGAAGCTTTCTTT. This encodes CASSLGGAGNTEAFF. V usage is TRBV5-1 and J usage is TRBJ1-1; D is perhaps TRBD1 (5 bases). The CDR3 spans 15 residues. V was pared by 0 bases and J by 2 bases, with 11 bases between. CDR1 and CDR2 from the germline V gene are SGHRS and YFSETQ.

This rearrangement joins TRBV18 to TRBJ1-1, with TRBD1 matching 7 bases. V trimming: 3 bases; J trimming: 11 bases; junction bases outside the gene matches: 6. The CDR3 is made up of 12 amino acids. Germline V gene lookup returns CDR1 KGHSH and CDR2 LQKENI. DNA of the CDR3: TGTGCCAGCTCACCCGACAGGGTTGAGGCTTTCTTT. Translating it yields CASSPDRVEAFF.

This clone was seen a single time. The V and J genes are TRBV4-2 and TRBJ2-3; maybe TRBD1 (5 bases). V lost 0 bases and J 3 bases, leaving 10 bases between the germline ends. Looked up from germline, CDR1 is LGHNA and CDR2 is YNFKEQ. The CDR3 sequence is 15 residues long. This CDR3 is CASSQEGPGTDTQYF. The DNA of the CDR3 is TGTGCCAGCAGCCAAGAGGGCCCAGGGACAGATACGCAGTATTTT.

This chain connects TRBV5-4 to TRBJ2-5; TRBD2 matches 9 bases. Germline-derived CDR1 and CDR2 are SGHNT and YYREEE (reference sequence). V gave up 1 base and J gave up 0 bases; unmatched junction bases: 13. This CDR3 has 19 residues. The DNA of the CDR3 is TGTGCCAGCAGCTTGAGAGGAGGTCTGGCGGGAGGGTACCAAGAGACCCAGTACTTC. It specifies CASSLRGGLAGGYQETQYF.

This rearrangement joins TRBV9 to TRBJ2-7; D is ambiguous. The CDR3 is 16 residues long. Germline V gives CDR1 SGDLS, CDR2 YYNGEE. The ends were cut back, 0 bases at V and 3 bases at J, with 16 bases in the middle. Written as DNA, the CDR3 is TGTGCCAGCAGCGTAGCCTCCCTGGGCCCTATCTACGAGCAGTACTTC. It translates to CASSVASLGPIYEQYF.

The chain links TRBV9 to TRBJ1-5, with no clear D. V was pared by 4 bases and J by 5 bases, with 13 bases between. This CDR3 comprises 14 residues. Germline V CDR1 and CDR2: SGDLS, YYNGEE. CDR3 region: CASSPNSGYQPQHF. CDR3 nucleotide sequence: TGTGCCAGCAGCCCAAACTCGGGGTATCAGCCCCAGCATTTT.

This clone has a handful of counts. The V call is TRBV9, the J call TRBJ2-3; 16 nucleotides line up with TRBD2. Per the germline V gene, CDR1 is SGDLS and CDR2 is YYNGEE. The CDR3 covers 16 residues. Trimming cost V 6 bases and J 5 bases; bases outside gene matches: 6. CDR3 DNA sequence: TGTGCCAGCACCTCGGGACTAGCGGGAGGGGAAGATACGCAGTATTTT. Its protein product is CASTSGLAGGEDTQYF.

The chain recombines TRBV6-1 with TRBJ1-5; tentatively, D is TRBD1 (6 bases). The CDR3 has 17 amino acids. The V end was cut by 0 bases, the J end by 7 bases, with 19 bases between. Germline V CDR1 and CDR2: MNHNS, SASEGT. CDR3 nucleotide sequence: TGTGCCAGCAGTGAAGCTATTCTGGGGGCCGGGGGACAGCCCCAGCATTTT. Its translation is CASSEAILGAGGQPQHF.

The V and J genes are TRBV7-8 and TRBJ1-1; weak D call: TRBD1 (5 bases). Germline CDR1 and CDR2: SGHVS and FQNEAQ. V gave up 7 bases and J gave up 0 bases, with 9 bases separating them. The CDR3 loop spans 13 amino acids. This chain's CDR3 is CASTREMNTEAFF. CDR3 DNA: TGTGCCAGCACCAGGGAGATGAACACTGAAGCTTTCTTT.

This clone was seen a handful of times. The chain carries TRBV2 and TRBJ1-5; the D is unclear. This CDR3 comprises 15 residues. Germline lookup yields CDR1 SNHLY and CDR2 FYNNEI. Trimming shortened V by 4 bases and J by 0 bases, and 10 bases separated the two germline ends. The CDR3 spells CASSAGRHSNQPQHF. The CDR3 DNA follows: TGTGCCAGCAGTGCTGGCAGGCATAGCAATCAGCCCCAGCATTTT.

The genes are TRBV19 and TRBJ2-3; D is perhaps TRBD1 (6 bases). The V end lost 3 bases, the J end lost 6 bases, and 16 bases lay between the germline ends. The V gene's germline CDR1 is LNHDA and CDR2 SQIVND (reference sequence). This CDR3 is built from 15 residues. Here the CDR3 DNA reads TGTGCCAGTAGTATCCTGGGGGCAGTCTACGATACGCAGTATTTT. Its translation: CASSILGAVYDTQYF.

The table lists this clone with a count of one. The rearrangement links TRBV7-2 to TRBJ1-2; 9 positions agree with TRBD1. The CDR3 is made up of 17 amino acids. The V gene's germline CDR1 is SGHTA and CDR2 FQGNSA. V trimming: 2 bases; J trimming: 6 bases; junction bases outside the gene matches: 13. CDR3 sequence reads: CASSLNRGRVRGNGYTF. CDR3 nucleotides: TGTGCCAGCAGCTTAAACAGGGGGCGCGTCCGAGGGAATGGCTACACCTTC.

J is TRBJ1-4 and V is TRBV5-1; TRBD1 agrees at 9 bases. Per the germline V gene, CDR1 is SGHRS and CDR2 is YFSETQ. After removal of 4 bases from V and 8 bases from J, the junction contained 6 bases not matched to a gene. This CDR3 contains 14 residues. The chain's CDR3 is CASSGPGTGEKLFF. The DNA of the CDR3 is TGCGCCAGCAGCGGCCCCGGGACAGGGGAAAAACTGTTTTTT.

V usage is TRBV30 and J usage is TRBJ1-5; tentatively, D is TRBD1 (5 bases). Trimming took off 2 bases at V and 7 bases at J, with 18 bases between the two ends. Germline V gene lookup returns CDR1 GTSNPN and CDR2 SVGIG (reference sequence). The length of the CDR3 is 15 residues. The chain's CDR3 is CAWSTPQGGRQPQHF. The CDR3, as DNA: TGTGCCTGGAGTACCCCTCAGGGAGGAAGGCAGCCCCAGCATTTT.

The V call is TRBV6-5, the J call TRBJ2-1; 11 bases map to TRBD2. The CDR3 runs to 15 residues. The V and J ends lost 6 bases and 7 bases, in that order; junction bases with no gene match: 8. The V gene's germline CDR1 is MNHEY and CDR2 SVGAGI. The CDR3 loop is CASRSLAGVSNEQFF. The CDR3 bases are TGTGCCAGCAGGTCACTAGCGGGAGTTAGTAATGAGCAGTTCTTC.

V and J are TRBV19 and TRBJ1-1, with D uncertain. V lost 3 bases and J lost 5, with 10 bases in between. Germline V gene sequence: CDR1 LNHDA, CDR2 SQIVND (reference sequence). The CDR3 spans 13 residues. The CDR3 region has the DNA TGTGCCAGTAGTATGGGAGGGAGGACTGAAGCTTTCTTT. Amino acid sequence: CASSMGGRTEAFF.

The chain combines TRBV7-9 with TRBJ1-4; D is uncertain. CDR1 and CDR2 from the germline V gene are SEHNR and FQNEAQ (reference sequence). The CDR3 length is 15 residues. V was trimmed by 1 base and J by 5 bases, leaving 11 bases between them. The CDR3 DNA reads as TGTGCCAGCAGCTTAGTCTCACCGACGAATGAAAAACTGTTTTTT. Protein sequence: CASSLVSPTNEKLFF.

The chain employs TRBV4-1 and TRBJ1-5, with D unresolved. V was trimmed by 0 bases and J by 4 bases, leaving 10 bases between them. Germline loops: CDR1 MGHRA, CDR2 YSYEKL. The length of the CDR3 is 15 residues. The CDR3 loop reads CASSQDVDTNQPQHF. DNA for the CDR3: TGCGCCAGCAGCCAAGATGTAGATACGAATCAGCCCCAGCATTTT.

The chain employs TRBV21-1 and TRBJ1-1; TRBD1, as called in the table, went unchecked against the DNA. TRBV21-1 is termed a pseudogene. This CDR3 contains 15 residues. CDR3 in DNA: TGTGCCAGCAGCAAAGCGGGACAGGGTTTTGATGAAGCTTTCTTT. Translated, it gives CASSKAGQGFDEAFF.

This clone was counted between two and nine times. V usage is TRBV4-1 and J usage is TRBJ2-3; 11 bases align to TRBD1. The germline V gene encodes CDR1 MGHRA and CDR2 YSYEKL. The CDR3 runs 16 residues. J gave up 0 bases and V 4 bases, and 3 bases lay outside the gene matches. The DNA of the CDR3 is TGCGCCAGCAGCCTAGGGACAGGGGGGAGCACAGATACGCAGTATTTT. Protein sequence: CASSLGTGGSTDTQYF.

The chain recombines TRBV5-1 with TRBJ2-3, with TRBD1 identical over 7 bases. Trimming took 2 bases from V and 0 from J; bases not matched to a gene: 3. Germline assignment: CDR1 SGHRS and CDR2 YFSETQ. This CDR3 is 15 amino acids long. The CDR3 bases are TGCGCCAGCAGCTTTCGACAGGGAAGCACAGATACGCAGTATTTT. Amino acid sequence: CASSFRQGSTDTQYF.

V is TRBV6-5 and J is TRBJ2-7, with TRBD2 identical over 7 bases. Trimming cost V 10 bases and J 0 bases; bases outside gene matches: 6. The V gene's germline CDR1 is MNHEY and CDR2 SVGAGI. The CDR3 consists of 13 residues. Here the CDR3 reads CATLSGGSYEQYF. The CDR3, as DNA: TGTGCCACCCTGTCGGGGGGCTCCTACGAGCAGTACTTC.

V gene TRBV19 combines with J gene TRBJ2-3; D not certain. V was shortened by 3 bases and J by 6 bases, with 7 bases between the two germline ends. The V gene's germline CDR1 is LNHDA and CDR2 SQIVND (reference sequence). This CDR3 is built from 12 residues. In nucleotides, the CDR3 is TGTGCCAGTAGTATGAATAGCGATACGCAGTATTTT. Its translation: CASSMNSDTQYF.

The rearrangement joins TRBV5-1 to TRBJ2-1, with TRBD2 matching over 10 bases. V gave up 4 bases and J gave up 4 bases; unmatched junction bases: 5. The CDR3 is 15 residues long. CDR1 is SGHRS and CDR2 is YFSETQ in the germline V gene. The DNA for the CDR3 is TGCGCCAGCAGCAAGGGACTAGCGTATTACAATGAGCAGTTCTTC. Translation: CASSKGLAYYNEQFF.

J is TRBJ1-1 and V is TRBV19; 8 bases map to TRBD1. The CDR3 extends over 17 amino acids. Germline V gene sequence: CDR1 LNHDA, CDR2 SQIVND (reference sequence). V was clipped by 6 bases and J by 2 bases; unmatched bases: 14. CDR3 sequence: CASSRKGQAHSNTEAFF. CDR3 coding DNA: TGTGCCAGTAGCCGGAAGGGACAGGCGCATTCCAACACTGAAGCTTTCTTT.